A selection of T cell receptor beta chains follows, all from one sample in a study of blood T cell repertoires in COVID-19. The method was immunoSEQ multiplex PCR; TCRdb's version includes in-frame clones alone and lacks a portion of them. In the table there are about 100,000 clones, roughly 84% of which are singletons. The material sequenced was peripheral blood. These receptors were taken from a human donor in a cohort sampled during active COVID-19. Each CDR3 is given with its conserved first and last residue. A D gene is named only where the DNA matches it firmly. Where a row states a size, it is once, few, many or the class of an expanded clone; other rows omit it.

clone_size,v_call,d_call,j_call,cdr3_nt,cdr3_aa
NA,TRBV7-9,NA,TRBJ2-5,TGTGCCAGCAGCTTAGCATCTGGGGCCGAAGAGACCCAGTACTTC,CASSLASGAEETQYF
NA,TRBV10-3,NA,TRBJ2-7,TGTGCCATCGTCGGTAACGACTACGAGCAGTACTTC,CAIVGNDYEQYF
NA,TRBV7-9,NA,TRBJ1-2,TGTGCCAGCAGCTTGGGGCGGGGACCCCAGAACTATGGCTACACCTTC,CASSLGRGPQNYGYTF
few,TRBV7-9,TRBD1,TRBJ1-2,TGTGCCAGCAGCCCTGGACAGGGCGAGGGAGGCTACACCTTC,CASSPGQGEGGYTF
NA,TRBV5-1,TRBD1,TRBJ2-4,TGCGCCAGCACTGCCGGGACAGGGGGCATAAACATTCAGTACTTC,CASTAGTGGINIQYF
NA,TRBV9,TRBD1,TRBJ2-3,TGTGCCAGCAGCCCTTGGGACAGGCCCACAGATACGCAGTATTTT,CASSPWDRPTDTQYF
NA,TRBV5-1,TRBD1,TRBJ2-5,TGCGCCAGCAGCTTGGGTACAGGGGCGGAGACCCAGTACTTC,CASSLGTGAETQYF
few,TRBV2,TRBD1,TRBJ1-2,TGTGCCAGCAGGGGGACAGGGAGTTTTGGCTACACCTTC,CASRGTGSFGYTF
NA,TRBV7-8,NA,TRBJ1-3,TGTGCCAGCACCGAAGGTGTCAGGGGCTCATCCTCTGGAAACACCATATATTTT,CASTEGVRGSSSGNTIYF
NA,TRBV19,TRBD1,TRBJ1-2,TGTGCCAGTAGTGACAGGGGAACTAACTATGGCTACACCTTC,CASSDRGTNYGYTF
NA,TRBV6-6,TRBD1,TRBJ1-5,TGTGCCAGCATCCCACCCCCAGGGGGCAGCAATCAGCCCCAGCATTTT,CASIPPPGGSNQPQHF
NA,TRBV9,TRBD2,TRBJ2-3,TGTGCCAGCAGCGGTAGCGGGAGCACAGATACGCAGTATTTT,CASSGSGSTDTQYF
NA,TRBV6-5,NA,TRBJ2-7,TGTGCCACCACGACAGAATCCTACGAGCAGTACTTC,CATTTESYEQYF
NA,TRBV7-9,TRBD1,TRBJ1-6,TGTGCCAGCAGCAAGGCGGGACAGGGGGTAGGTTCACCCCTCCACTTT,CASSKAGQGVGSPLHF
NA,TRBV12-3/TRBV12-4,TRBD1,TRBJ2-7,TGTGCCAGCAGTTTAGCGACAGGGAACGAGCAGTACTTC,CASSLATGNEQYF